Described below is a single T cell receptor (beta chain) sequence and its context. Profiled with immunoSEQ multiplex PCR; TCRdb holds only in-frame clones, not every one. The sample carries around 210,000 clones, less than 85% recorded once. The sample belongs to a study of blood T cell repertoires in COVID-19. This CDR3 spans 12 amino acids. V was pared by 4 bases and J by 0 bases, with 5 bases between. The germline V gene has CDR1 SGHNT and CDR2 YYREEE (reference sequence). The genes are TRBV5-4 and TRBJ2-7; D is unresolved. The sequence was obtained from a woman aged 70-85 years with acute or convalescent COVID-19. Specimen: peripheral blood. The CDR3 here is CASSIGSYEQYF. The CDR3 bases are TGTGCCAGCAGCATCGGCTCCTACGAGCAGTACTTC. Drawing the rest from reference TRBV5-4 and TRBJ2-7, the complete variable domain is ETGVTQSPTHLIKTRGQQVTLRCSSQSGHNTVSWYQQALGQGPQFIFQYYREEENGRGNFPPRFSGLQFPNYSSELNVNALELDDSALYLCASSIGSYEQYFGPGTRLTVT.